The 28 T cell receptor beta chains below come from one sample, sequenced in a study of Graves' ophthalmopathy and Graves' hyperthyroidism. RNA transcripts served as template for amplifying TCR beta CDR3 sequences. HTBI primers primed a first-round RT-PCR, and a second-round multiplex PCR followed. TCRdb independently ran MiXCR on the multiplex PCR reads; one entry per CDR3 protein. The sample yields a few hundred thousand distinct CDR3 sequences, roughly 21% seen once. What was sequenced was peripheral blood. These receptors originate from a woman aged 18 to 35 with stable Graves' hyperthyroidism.

This clonotype was seen only a few times. V gene TRBV28 combines with J gene TRBJ2-3; 7 bases are shared with TRBD2. The germline V gene encodes CDR1 MDHEN and CDR2 SYDVKM. V lost 6 bases and J lost 1; bases outside the gene matches: 7. The CDR3 runs to 15 residues. CDR3 amino acids: CASRSPRGGTDTQYF. CDR3 coding DNA: TGTGCCAGCAGGTCCCCTCGGGGGGGCACAGATACGCAGTATTTT. The variable domain in full, with the rest retrieved from reference TRBV28 and TRBJ2-3, is DVKVTQSSRYLVKRTGEKVFLECVQDMDHENMFWYRQDPGLGLRLIYFSYDVKMKEKGDIPEGYSVSREKKERFSLILESASTNQTSMYLCASRSPRGGTDTQYFGPGTRLTVL.

This clonotype has a handful of counts. The gene calls are TRBV11-3 and TRBJ2-3; maybe TRBD2 (6 bases). The CDR3 loop spans 14 amino acids. V was shortened by 5 bases and J by 3 bases, with 12 bases between the two germline ends. The V gene's germline CDR1 is SGHNT and CDR2 YENEEA. The CDR3 sequence is CASSLLGGTDTQYF. The CDR3 DNA reads as TGTGCCAGCAGCCTCCTTGGAGGGACAGATACGCAGTATTTT.

This clonotype occurred many times. V is TRBV12-3 or TRBV12-4 and J is TRBJ2-6; D is perhaps TRBD1 or TRBD2 (5 bases each). V lost 4 bases, J lost 4 bases, and 14 bases lay in between. There are 16 residues in the CDR3. The CDR3 spells CASSSFRESGANVLTF. In nucleotides, the CDR3 is TGTGCCAGCAGTTCCTTCAGGGAGTCGGGGGCCAACGTCCTGACTTTC.

V usage is TRBV4-2 and J usage is TRBJ2-7; D gene uncertain. The V end lost 2 bases, the J end lost 0 bases, and 8 bases lay between the germline ends. Per germline, CDR1 LGHNA and CDR2 YNFKEQ. This CDR3 region has 14 residues. Here the CDR3 reads CASSQRYGSYEQYF. The CDR3 DNA follows: TGTGCCAGCAGCCAACGTTATGGCTCCTACGAGCAGTACTTC.

This clonotype was detected only a few times. The DNA for the CDR3 is TGCGCCAGCAGCCAAGATGCGGAGGGGTTGGGTCAGCCCCAGCATTTT. Encoded protein: CASSQDAEGLGQPQHF. The V gene is TRBV4-3, the J gene TRBJ1-5; the D gene is possibly TRBD1 (5 bases). Germline lookup yields CDR1 LGHNA and CDR2 YSLEER. The V and J ends lost 0 bases and 6 bases respectively, with 15 bases between them. The CDR3 runs 16 residues.

This clonotype came up many times. V and J are TRBV20-1 and TRBJ2-7; possibly TRBD2 for D (6 bases). The V end was cut by 0 bases, the J end by 6 bases, with 21 bases between. The V gene's germline CDR1 is DFQATT and CDR2 SNEGSKA (reference sequence). This CDR3 is built from 16 residues. The CDR3 DNA reads TGCAGTGCTAGAGATTGGTCTAGCGTGTTGATCGGCGAGCAGTACTTC. Its protein product is CSARDWSSVLIGEQYF.

This clonotype was observed many times. The V call is TRBV12-3 or TRBV12-4, the J call TRBJ2-5, with 7 bases that match TRBD1. J gave up 2 bases and V 5 bases, and 5 bases lay outside the gene matches. The CDR3 is made up of 14 amino acids. For the CDR3, the DNA is TGTGCCAGCAGTCTGACAGGGTTACAAGAGACCCAGTACTTC. Translated: CASSLTGLQETQYF.

This clonotype was counted ten times or more. The CDR3 DNA reads as TGCAGTGCTAGAGATGCGGGAATTCAAGAGACCCAGTACTTC. Encoded protein: CSARDAGIQETQYF. The genes are TRBV20-1 and TRBJ2-5, with D possibly TRBD2 on 6 matching bases. Germline lookup yields CDR1 DFQATT and CDR2 SNEGSKA (reference sequence). The length of the CDR3 is 14 residues. V dropped 0 bases and J dropped 2 bases, with 10 bases sitting between them.

The J gene is TRBJ2-7, the V gene TRBV29-1, with 15 bases fitting TRBD2. CDR3 size: 17 residues. Germline CDR1 is SQVTM and CDR2 is ANQGSEA. Losses at the gene ends were 2 bases for V and 3 bases for J; bases not matched to a gene: 8. DNA for the CDR3: TGCAGCGTTGAAACACCGGGACTAGCGGGAGGTGACTACGAGCAGTACTTC. It encodes CSVETPGLAGGDYEQYF.

V and J are TRBV11-2 and TRBJ2-1, with 7 bases matching TRBD2. Germline values: CDR1 SGHAT, CDR2 FQNNGV. The J segment lost 5 bases and the V segment lost 4 bases, leaving 2 bases of the junction unmatched. CDR3 length equals 13 residues. CDR3 loop: CASSYSGNNEQFF. In DNA, the CDR3 is TGTGCCAGCAGCTACAGCGGGAACAATGAGCAGTTCTTC.

This clonotype was seen many times. The genes are TRBV20-1 and TRBJ1-3, with no clear D. CDR1 DFQATT and CDR2 SNEGSKA come from the germline V gene (reference sequence). This CDR3 comprises 14 residues. Trimming took off 0 bases at V and 4 bases at J, with 10 bases between the two ends. CDR3: CSARDLQRGNTIYF. Here the CDR3 DNA reads TGCAGTGCTAGAGATCTACAGAGGGGAAACACCATATATTTT.

Ten or more counts support this clonotype. This chain uses TRBV6-2 or TRBV6-3 with TRBJ1-2; the D gene is possibly TRBD1 (6 bases). The CDR3 totals 18 residues. Trimming stripped 0 bases from V and 0 bases from J, with 17 bases between. Per germline, CDR1 MNHEY and CDR2 SVGEGT. CDR3 sequence (DNA): TGTGCCAGCAGTTACTCATTGCCAGGGGCAGGATCTAACTATGGCTACACCTTC. Translation: CASSYSLPGAGSNYGYTF.

About this clonotype itself: A much larger clone sits a single nucleotide away, making a read error possible. V usage is TRBV28 and J usage is TRBJ1-2, with D unclear. The germline V gene encodes CDR1 MDHEN and CDR2 SYDVKM. The CDR3 runs to 12 residues. CDR3 region: CASSRGNCGYTF. CDR3 in DNA: TGTGCCAGCAGCCGGGGTAACTGTGGCTACACCTTC.

This sequence joins TRBV6-9 and TRBJ1-1; D ambiguous. Germline assignment: CDR1 MNHGY and CDR2 SVAAGI. This CDR3 contains 14 residues. V was clipped by 10 bases and J by 1 base, with 16 bases between them. The CDR3, as DNA: TGTGCCACCCGACCAGACCACCAGAACACTGAAGCTTTCTTT. Encoded protein: CATRPDHQNTEAFF.

The table lists this clonotype with a few counts. The rearrangement links TRBV12-3 or TRBV12-4 to TRBJ1-3, with 10 nucleotides matching TRBD1. V was clipped by 6 bases and J by 4 bases; unmatched bases: 3. This CDR3 is built from 14 residues. The CDR3: CASRGDRGGNTIYF. DNA for the CDR3: TGTGCCAGCAGGGGGGACAGGGGAGGAAACACCATATATTTT.

Many counts were recorded for this clonotype. This chain connects TRBV6-2 or TRBV6-3 to TRBJ1-1, with D perhaps matching TRBD1 (5 bases). Between the trimmed V and J ends, which lost 6 bases and 1 base, there was a span of 12 bases. Germline V gives CDR1 MNHEY, CDR2 SVGEGT. The CDR3 runs 14 residues. CDR3 region: CASRGLDRNTEAFF. CDR3 DNA: TGTGCCAGCAGGGGGCTAGATCGGAACACTGAAGCTTTCTTT.

This clonotype has a count of ten or more. The chain joins TRBV20-1 to TRBJ1-5, with D unclear. The germline V and J ends were trimmed by 1 base and 5 bases, with 9 bases remaining between them. The CDR3 runs 13 residues. Germline CDR1 DFQATT, CDR2 SNEGSKA (reference sequence). The CDR3: CSARVGTDQPQHF. CDR3 DNA sequence: TGCAGTGCTAGAGTCGGTACAGATCAGCCCCAGCATTTT.

This clonotype was observed a handful of times. The gene calls are TRBV12-3 or TRBV12-4 and TRBJ2-5; 10 positions agree with TRBD2. The V and J ends lost 5 bases and 5 bases, in that order; junction bases with no gene match: 11. The CDR3 has 16 amino acids. The CDR3 DNA follows: TGTGCCAGCAGTGGGGAACTAGCGGGATTACAGGAGACCCAGTACTTC. Encoded protein: CASSGELAGLQETQYF.

This clonotype was seen ten or more times. The genes are TRBV25-1 and TRBJ2-7; TRBD2 is a possible D gene (6 bases). Trimming pared 8 bases from V and 3 bases from J, leaving 17 bases between. This CDR3 has 14 amino acids. The germline V gene has CDR1 MGHDK and CDR2 SYGVNS. CDR3 DNA sequence: TGTGCCAGCTCCTTGGGACGGACTAACTACGAGCAGTACTTC. This gives the protein CASSLGRTNYEQYF.

The J gene is TRBJ2-5, the V gene TRBV18; maybe TRBD1 (6 bases). CDR1 and CDR2 (germline): KGHSH, LQKENI. Trimming removed 2 bases at V and 2 bases at J, with 9 bases between. This CDR3 contains 14 residues. CDR3 in amino acids: CASSPGTPQETQYF. CDR3 nucleotide sequence: TGTGCCAGCTCACCAGGGACACCACAAGAGACCCAGTACTTC.

The rearrangement joins TRBV29-1 to TRBJ1-1; 8 bases align to TRBD1. The V gene's germline CDR1 is SQVTM and CDR2 ANQGSEA. This CDR3 has 15 amino acids. J gave up 7 bases and V 5 bases, and 15 bases lay outside the gene matches. The CDR3 region is CSVLGRGRRGDEAFF. CDR3 DNA: TGCAGCGTTCTCGGCAGGGGGCGGCGAGGGGATGAAGCTTTCTTT.

This clonotype is labeled as medium-sized. This rearrangement joins TRBV11-2 to TRBJ1-5; possible D gene TRBD1, 6 bases. V was trimmed by 0 bases and J by 1 base, leaving 13 bases between them. This CDR3 has 17 residues. Germline values: CDR1 SGHAT, CDR2 FQNNGV. CDR3 DNA sequence: TGTGCCAGCAGCTTAGAGAGGGCAGGGGTGAGCAATCAGCCCCAGCATTTT. It yields the protein CASSLERAGVSNQPQHF.

A note on this clonotype: A much bigger clone sits one base away, suggesting this may be a read error. The chain joins TRBV7-2 to TRBJ2-7, with TRBD1 as a possible D gene (6 bases). This CDR3 region has 14 residues. CDR1 SGHTA and CDR2 FQGNSA come from the germline V gene. V was shortened by 1 base and J by 6 bases, with 13 bases between the two germline ends. The CDR3 loop reads CASSLGQGIREQYF. The CDR3 DNA reads TGTGCCAGCAGCTTAGGGCAGGGGATCCGCGAGCAGTACTTC.

This clonotype was seen repeatedly, ten times or more. The chain uses TRBV30 and TRBJ2-7; 8 bases align to TRBD1. Losses at the gene ends were 0 bases for V and 6 bases for J; bases not matched to a gene: 4. Germline values: CDR1 GTSNPN, CDR2 SVGIG (reference sequence). The CDR3 is made up of 13 amino acids. CDR3: CAWSVRTGSEQYF. The CDR3 DNA reads as TGTGCCTGGAGTGTACGGACAGGGTCCGAGCAGTACTTC.

This clonotype has ten or more counts. The rearrangement links TRBV19 to TRBJ2-2, with a tentative D call TRBD2 (6 bases). Germline CDR1 reads LNHDA; CDR2 reads SQIVND (reference sequence). The germline V and J ends were trimmed by 1 base and 3 bases, with 12 bases remaining between them. CDR3 size: 16 residues. The CDR3: CASSIVERAYTGELFF. CDR3 coding DNA: TGTGCCAGTAGTATAGTAGAGCGGGCCTACACCGGGGAGCTGTTTTTT.

This clonotype was seen ten or more times. The chain employs TRBV7-2 and TRBJ2-7; D might be TRBD2 (6 bases). Trimming shortened V by 5 bases and J by 4 bases, and 18 bases separated the two germline ends. This CDR3 has 15 residues. Germline V CDR1 and CDR2: SGHTA, FQGNSA. In DNA, the CDR3 is TGTGCCAGCAGCCCTTATAGCGGAGTAGGTTACGAGCAGTACTTC. Residues: CASSPYSGVGYEQYF.

In this sample, this clonotype turned up many times. The chain employs TRBV27 and TRBJ2-7, with 8 bases that match TRBD2. The CDR3 consists of 14 residues. Germline V lookup: CDR1 MNHEY, CDR2 SMNVEV (reference sequence). Trimming cost V 3 bases and J 4 bases; bases outside gene matches: 5. The CDR3 is CASSLAAGVYEQYF. In DNA form, the CDR3 reads TGTGCCAGCAGTTTGGCAGCGGGAGTATACGAGCAGTACTTC.

The V call is TRBV5-5, the J call TRBJ2-2, with D perhaps TRBD1 (6 bases). This CDR3 is 14 amino acids long. Trimming removed 5 bases at V and 2 bases at J, with 10 bases between. Germline V gene data show CDR1 as SGHKS and CDR2 as YYEKEE (reference sequence). The CDR3 loop reads CASSWTDNTGELFF. The CDR3 DNA reads TGTGCCAGCAGTTGGACAGACAACACCGGGGAGCTGTTTTTT.